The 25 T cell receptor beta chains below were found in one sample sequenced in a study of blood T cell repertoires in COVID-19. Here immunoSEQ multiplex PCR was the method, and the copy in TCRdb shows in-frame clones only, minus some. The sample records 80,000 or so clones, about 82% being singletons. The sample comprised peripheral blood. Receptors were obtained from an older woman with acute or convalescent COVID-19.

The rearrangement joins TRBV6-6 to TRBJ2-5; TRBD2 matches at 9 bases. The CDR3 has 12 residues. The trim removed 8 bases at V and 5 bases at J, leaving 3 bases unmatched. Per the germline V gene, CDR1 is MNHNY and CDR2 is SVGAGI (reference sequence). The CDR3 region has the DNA TGTGCCAGCGCGGGAGGGGTGGAGACCCAGTACTTC. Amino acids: CASAGGVETQYF.

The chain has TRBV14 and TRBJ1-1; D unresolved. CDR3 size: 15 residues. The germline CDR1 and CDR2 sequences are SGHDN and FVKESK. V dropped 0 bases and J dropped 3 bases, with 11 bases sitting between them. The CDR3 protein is CASSQDISGDTEAFF. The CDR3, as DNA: TGTGCCAGCAGCCAAGATATAAGCGGGGACACTGAAGCTTTCTTT.

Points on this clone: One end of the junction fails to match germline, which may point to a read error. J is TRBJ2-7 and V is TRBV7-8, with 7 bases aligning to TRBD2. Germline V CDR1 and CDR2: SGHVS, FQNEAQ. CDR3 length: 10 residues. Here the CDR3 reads CASGQGLPHF. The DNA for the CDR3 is TGTGCCAGCGGCCAGGGACTACCCCACTTC.

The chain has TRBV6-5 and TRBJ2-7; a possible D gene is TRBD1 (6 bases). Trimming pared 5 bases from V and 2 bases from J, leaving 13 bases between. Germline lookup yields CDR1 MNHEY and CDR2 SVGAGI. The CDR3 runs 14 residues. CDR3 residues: CASSRDTFAYEQYF. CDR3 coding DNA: TGTGCCAGCAGTAGGGACACCTTTGCCTACGAGCAGTACTTC.

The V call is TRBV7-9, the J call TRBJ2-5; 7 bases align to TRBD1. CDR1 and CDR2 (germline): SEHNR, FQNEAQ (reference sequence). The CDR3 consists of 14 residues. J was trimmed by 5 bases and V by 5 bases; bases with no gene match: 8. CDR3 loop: CASSIDRAEETQYF. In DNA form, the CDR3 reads TGTGCCAGCAGCATCGACAGGGCCGAGGAGACCCAGTACTTC.

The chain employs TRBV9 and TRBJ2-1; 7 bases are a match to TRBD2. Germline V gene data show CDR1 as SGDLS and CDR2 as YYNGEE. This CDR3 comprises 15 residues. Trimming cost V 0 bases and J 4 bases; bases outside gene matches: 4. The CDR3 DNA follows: TGTGCCAGCAGCGTAGAGTCTAGCGGTTACAATGAGCAGTTCTTC. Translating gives CASSVESSGYNEQFF.

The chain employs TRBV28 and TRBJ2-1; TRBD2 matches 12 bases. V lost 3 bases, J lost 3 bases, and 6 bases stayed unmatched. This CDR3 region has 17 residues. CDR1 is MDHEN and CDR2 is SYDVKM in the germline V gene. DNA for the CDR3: TGTGCCAGCAGTTTCCCTAGGACTAGCGGGGACTACAATGAGCAGTTCTTC. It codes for CASSFPRTSGDYNEQFF.

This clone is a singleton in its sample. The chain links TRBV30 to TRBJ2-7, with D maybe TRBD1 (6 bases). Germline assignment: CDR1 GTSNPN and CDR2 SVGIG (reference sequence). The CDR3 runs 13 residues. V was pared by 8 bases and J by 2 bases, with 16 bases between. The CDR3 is CAGRDNDAYEQYF. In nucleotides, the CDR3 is TGTGCCGGCCGGGACAACGATGCCTACGAGCAGTACTTC.

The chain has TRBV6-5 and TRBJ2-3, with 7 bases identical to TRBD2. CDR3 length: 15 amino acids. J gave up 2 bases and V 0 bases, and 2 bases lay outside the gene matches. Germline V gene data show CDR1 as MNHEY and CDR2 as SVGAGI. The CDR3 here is CASSYSAGYTDTQYF. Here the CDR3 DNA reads TGTGCCAGCAGTTACTCAGCGGGGTACACAGATACGCAGTATTTT.

The DNA for the CDR3 is TGCGCCAGCAGCCAAGAAGCTTTCGACAGCTATAATTCACCCCTCCACTTT. It encodes CASSQEAFDSYNSPLHF. The rearrangement links TRBV4-3 to TRBJ1-6; possibly TRBD1 for D (5 bases). The ends were cut back, 0 bases at V and 3 bases at J, with 12 bases in the middle. Germline lookup yields CDR1 LGHNA and CDR2 YSLEER. This CDR3 has 17 residues.

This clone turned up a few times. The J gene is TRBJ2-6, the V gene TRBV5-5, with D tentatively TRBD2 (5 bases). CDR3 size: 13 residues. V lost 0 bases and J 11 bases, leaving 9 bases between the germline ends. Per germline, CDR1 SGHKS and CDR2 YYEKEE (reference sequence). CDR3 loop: CASSLEPSHVLTF. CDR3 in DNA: TGTGCCAGCAGCTTGGAACCTAGCCACGTCCTGACTTTC.

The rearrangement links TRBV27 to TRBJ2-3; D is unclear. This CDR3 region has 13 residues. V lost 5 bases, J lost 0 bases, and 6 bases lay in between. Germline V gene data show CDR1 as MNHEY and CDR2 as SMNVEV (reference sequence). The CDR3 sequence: CASSPFSTDTQYF. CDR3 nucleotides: TGTGCCAGCAGTCCCTTTAGCACAGATACGCAGTATTTT.

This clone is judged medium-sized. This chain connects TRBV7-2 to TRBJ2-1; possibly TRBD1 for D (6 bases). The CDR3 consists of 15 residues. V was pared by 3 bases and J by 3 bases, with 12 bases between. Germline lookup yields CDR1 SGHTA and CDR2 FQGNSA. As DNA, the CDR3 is TGTGCCAGCAGCTTCGGTCAGGGGAACTACAATGAGCAGTTCTTC. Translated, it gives CASSFGQGNYNEQFF.

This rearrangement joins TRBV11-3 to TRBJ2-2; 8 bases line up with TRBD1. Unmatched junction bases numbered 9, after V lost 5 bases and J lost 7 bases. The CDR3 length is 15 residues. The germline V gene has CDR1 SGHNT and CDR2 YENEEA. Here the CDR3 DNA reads TGTGCCAGCAGCCCGGACAGGGAAGGTTACGGGGAGCTGTTTTTT. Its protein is CASSPDREGYGELFF.

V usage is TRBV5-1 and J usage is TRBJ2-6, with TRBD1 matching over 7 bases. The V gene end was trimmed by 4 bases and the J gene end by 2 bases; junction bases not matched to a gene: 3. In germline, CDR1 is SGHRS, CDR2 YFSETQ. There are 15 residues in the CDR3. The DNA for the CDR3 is TGCGCCAGCAGCCCCGGGACAGCTGGGGCCAACGTCCTGACTTTC. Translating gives CASSPGTAGANVLTF.

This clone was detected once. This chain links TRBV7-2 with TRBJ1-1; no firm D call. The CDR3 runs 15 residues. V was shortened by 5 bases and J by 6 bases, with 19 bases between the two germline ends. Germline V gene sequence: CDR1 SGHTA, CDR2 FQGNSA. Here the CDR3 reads CASSKRWGEEAEAFF. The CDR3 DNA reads TGTGCCAGCAGCAAACGATGGGGAGAGGAAGCTGAAGCTTTCTTT.

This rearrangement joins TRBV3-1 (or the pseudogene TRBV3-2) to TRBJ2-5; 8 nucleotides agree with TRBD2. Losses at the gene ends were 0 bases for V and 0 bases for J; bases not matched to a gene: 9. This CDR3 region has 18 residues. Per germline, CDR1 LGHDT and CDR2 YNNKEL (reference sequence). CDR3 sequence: CASSQDLFERGYQETQYF. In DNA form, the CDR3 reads TGTGCCAGCAGCCAAGATCTTTTCGAGCGGGGGTACCAAGAGACCCAGTACTTC.

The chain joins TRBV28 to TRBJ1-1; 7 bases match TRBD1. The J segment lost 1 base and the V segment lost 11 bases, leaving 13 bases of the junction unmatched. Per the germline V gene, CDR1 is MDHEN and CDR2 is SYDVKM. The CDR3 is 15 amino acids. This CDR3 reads CASSTGWVANTEAFF. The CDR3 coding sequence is TGTGCCTCCTCGACAGGGTGGGTTGCGAACACTGAAGCTTTCTTT.

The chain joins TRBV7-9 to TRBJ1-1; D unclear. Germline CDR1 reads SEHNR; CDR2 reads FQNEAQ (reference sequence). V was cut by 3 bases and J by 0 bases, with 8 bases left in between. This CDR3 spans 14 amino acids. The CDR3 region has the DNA TGTGCCAGCAGCTTGCAACAGATGAACACTGAAGCTTTCTTT. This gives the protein CASSLQQMNTEAFF.

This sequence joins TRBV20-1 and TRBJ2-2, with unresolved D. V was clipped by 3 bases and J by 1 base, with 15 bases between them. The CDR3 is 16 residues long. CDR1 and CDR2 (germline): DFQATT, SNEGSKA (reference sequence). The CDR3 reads CSASIPGRMNTGELFF. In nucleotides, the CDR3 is TGCAGTGCTAGTATCCCAGGCAGGATGAACACCGGGGAGCTGTTTTTT.

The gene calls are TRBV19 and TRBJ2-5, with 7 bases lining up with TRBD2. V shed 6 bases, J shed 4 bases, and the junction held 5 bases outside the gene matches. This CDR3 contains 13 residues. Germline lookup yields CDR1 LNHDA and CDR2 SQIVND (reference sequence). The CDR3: CASRMPGGETQYF. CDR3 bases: TGTGCCAGTAGGATGCCGGGGGGAGAGACCCAGTACTTC.

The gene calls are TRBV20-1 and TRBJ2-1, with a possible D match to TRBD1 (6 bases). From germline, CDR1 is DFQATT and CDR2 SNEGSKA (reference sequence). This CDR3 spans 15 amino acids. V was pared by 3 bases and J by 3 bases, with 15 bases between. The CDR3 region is CSASVFVRGYNEQFF. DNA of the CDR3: TGCAGTGCTAGTGTGTTTGTCAGGGGCTACAATGAGCAGTTCTTC.

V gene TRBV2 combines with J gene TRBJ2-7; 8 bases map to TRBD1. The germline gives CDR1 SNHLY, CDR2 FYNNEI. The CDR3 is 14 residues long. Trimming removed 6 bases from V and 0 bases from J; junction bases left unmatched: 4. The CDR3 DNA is TGTGCCAGCAGCCTCGACAGGGGCTCCTACGAGCAGTACTTC. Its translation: CASSLDRGSYEQYF.

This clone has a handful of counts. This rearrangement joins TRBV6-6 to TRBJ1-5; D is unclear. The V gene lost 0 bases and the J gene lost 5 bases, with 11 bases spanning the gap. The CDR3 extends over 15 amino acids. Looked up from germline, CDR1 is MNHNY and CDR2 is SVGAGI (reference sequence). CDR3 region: CASSYSAAGYQPQHF. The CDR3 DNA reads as TGTGCCAGCAGTTACTCGGCGGCCGGTTATCAGCCCCAGCATTTT.

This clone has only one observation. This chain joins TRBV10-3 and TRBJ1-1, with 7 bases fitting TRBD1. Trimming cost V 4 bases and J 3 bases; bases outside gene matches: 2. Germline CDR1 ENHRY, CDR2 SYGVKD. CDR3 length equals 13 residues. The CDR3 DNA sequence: TGTGCCATCAGTGCAGACAGGGACACTGAAGCTTTCTTT. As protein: CAISADRDTEAFF.